Listed here are 2 T cell receptor beta chains from one sample, sequenced in a study of T cell repertoires in cytomegalovirus infection. These receptors' antigens are unknown. Each CDR3 protein is one row after TCRdb ran MiXCR on the reads. The table has hundreds of thousands of distinct CDR3 sequences, around a third seen once. The input for sequencing was cultured PBMCs, taken from culture after CMV antigen stimulation. These receptor sequences come from a human donor in good health (CMV status not recorded). Some clones in this sample may be carry-over from other donors' samples.

This clonotype has more than one count but fewer than ten. The chain's CDR3 is CASGGLAGAYEQYF. CDR3 bases: TGTGCCAGCGGAGGACTAGCGGGGGCCTACGAGCAGTACTTC. The gene calls are TRBV6-6 and TRBJ2-7; 13 bases match TRBD2. With V trimmed by 8 bases and J by 2 bases, 3 bases remained unmatched. This CDR3 is built from 14 residues. CDR1 is MNHNY, CDR2 SVGAGI, per germline (reference sequence).

The CDR3 DNA follows: TGTGCCAGCAGTGAACGAAGAGCCTCACCCCTCCACTTT. Residues: CASSERRASPLHF. The chain has TRBV6-1 and TRBJ1-6; D is ambiguous. CDR3 length equals 13 residues. V lost 2 bases and J lost 10, with 9 bases in between. Germline CDR1 is MNHNS and CDR2 is SASEGT.